These T cell receptor beta chains were read from a single sample in a study of T-cell reconstitution after alpha-beta-depleted transplantation in children. TCRdb reprocessed the PCR reads via MiXCR and lists one record per CDR3 protein. The sample contains about 600,000 distinct CDR3 sequences, 23% of which appear only once. The input for sequencing was PBMCs, mostly from graft donor cells, taken 360 days after TCRalphabeta/CD19-depleted stem cell transplant. Receptors originate from a boy less than two years old who had a stem cell transplant for acute myeloid leukemia, so the T cells may come from the graft donor. CDR3s include the opening cysteine and the closing phenylalanine or tryptophan. The order of the fields is V gene, D gene, J gene, clone size, CDR3 DNA, CDR3 protein. A D gene is named only where the DNA matches it firmly. Size is stated for part of the rows, as once, few or many counts, or as a class when the clone is expanded.

TRBV7-9	TRBD2	TRBJ2-1	few	TGTGCCAGCAGCTCCCAAACTAGCGCGTTGATGAATGAGCAGTTCTTC	CASSSQTSALMNEQFF
TRBV27	.	TRBJ2-5	.	TGTGCCAGCAGACTGTACCAAGAGACCCAGTACTTC	CASRLYQETQYF
TRBV5-1	TRBD1	TRBJ1-3	many	TGCGCCAGCAGCCTTTTTACAGGGGAAGGAAACACCATATATTTT	CASSLFTGEGNTIYF
TRBV20-1	.	TRBJ2-1	many	TGCAGTGCTAGAGAAGGGACTGGGGACAATGAGCAGTTCTTC	CSAREGTGDNEQFF
TRBV5-1	.	TRBJ2-1	once	TGCGCCAGCAGCTCGACTAGTCACGCCATCAATGAGCAGTTCTTC	CASSSTSHAINEQFF
TRBV27	.	TRBJ2-2	.	TGTGCCAGCAGTCACTCCTCCGGGGAGCTGTTTTTT	CASSHSSGELFF
TRBV21-1	.	TRBJ2-1	few	TGTGCCAGCAGCACTGACAGGGTGAGTCGCGATGAGCAGTTCTTC	CASSTDRVSRDEQFF
TRBV20-1	.	TRBJ2-4	many	TGCAGTGCCCCACTTGAGGTGGCCAAAAACATTCAGTACTTC	CSAPLEVAKNIQYF
TRBV7-3	TRBD1	TRBJ2-1	few	TGTGCCAGCTCCGCGATGGGAGGGACAGGGGTAGTAAATGAGCAGTTCTTC	CASSAMGGTGVVNEQFF
TRBV4-2	TRBD2	TRBJ2-1	many	TGTGCCAGCAGCGAAGAGGAAGTAGGACTAGCGGGGGATGAGCAGTTCTTC	CASSEEEVGLAGDEQFF
TRBV6-5	.	TRBJ2-3	few	TGTGCCAGCACCTTACACAATACGCAGTATTTT	CASTLHNTQYF
TRBV7-3	TRBD1	TRBJ2-3	once	TGTACTCAGCAATTCGGGGACAGACCCCTTCTTCATCCAGATACGCAGTATTTT	CTQQFGDRPLLHPDTQYF
TRBV20-1	TRBD1	TRBJ1-3	many	TGCAGTGCTAGTAGGACAGGGTTTGACTCTGGAAACACCATATATTTT	CSASRTGFDSGNTIYF
TRBV24-1	.	TRBJ2-6	.	TGTGCCACCAGCGCCGATTCTGGGGCCAACGTCCTGACTTTC	CATSADSGANVLTF
TRBV20-1	.	TRBJ1-4	.	TGCAGTGCTAGAGATCCGGGGTCTTTGGGTAATGAAAAACTGTTTTTT	CSARDPGSLGNEKLFF
TRBV4-3	.	TRBJ2-2	.	TGCGCCAGCAGCCAGGCCTCCATTTTCCCGATGAACACCGGGGAGCTGTTTTTT	CASSQASIFPMNTGELFF
TRBV5-1	.	TRBJ1-1	many	TGCGCCAGCAGCTTGAACCAGCTGAACACTGAAGCTTTCTTT	CASSLNQLNTEAFF
TRBV15	.	TRBJ1-2	many	TGTGCCACCAGCAGAGATCTGGGCGTACTCTATGGCTACACCTTC	CATSRDLGVLYGYTF
TRBV4-1	TRBD2	TRBJ2-1	many	TGCGCCAGCAGCCGCCAACTAGCGGGGGCATCCTACAATGAGCAGTTCTTC	CASSRQLAGASYNEQFF
TRBV25-1	.	TRBJ2-3	.	TGTGCCAGCAGTGAAGCCGACCGGGGCTTGGCAGATACGCAGTATTTT	CASSEADRGLADTQYF
TRBV7-8	TRBD1	TRBJ2-1	many	TGTGCCAGCAGCCCTGGACAGGGACCCTACAATGAGCAGTTCTTC	CASSPGQGPYNEQFF
TRBV4-3	.	TRBJ2-3	few	TGCGCCAGCAGCCAAATCATAGGAGCAGATACGCAGTATTTT	CASSQIIGADTQYF
TRBV11-3	.	TRBJ2-3	many	TGTGCCAGCCGTCATTACCAGGATACGCAGTATTTT	CASRHYQDTQYF
TRBV7-9	.	TRBJ2-5	many	TGTGCCAGCAGCTTAGAGTTCCCTCCAGAGACCCAGTACTTC	CASSLEFPPETQYF
TRBV5-6	TRBD1	TRBJ2-3	.	TGTGCCAGCAGCTCATTCGTAAGGACAGGGGATGCCGATACGCAGTATTTT	CASSSFVRTGDADTQYF
TRBV12-3/TRBV12-4	TRBD2	TRBJ2-7	.	TGTGCCAGCAGTCGCCGGGGACTTCGCGGGGGTTCCTACGAGCAGTACTTC	CASSRRGLRGGSYEQYF
TRBV21-1	.	TRBJ2-2	few	TGTGCCAGCAGCACCACAGATACCGGTGCGAACACCGGGGAGCTGTTTTTT	CASSTTDTGANTGELFF
TRBV7-2	.	TRBJ2-1	.	TGTGCCAGCAGCTTAGTGGGGGGTGGGGCCGTTTACAATGAGCAGTTCTTC	CASSLVGGGAVYNEQFF
TRBV5-1	.	TRBJ1-2	.	TGCGCCAGCAGTTCCTTCCGGGGGTCCCCTCCAAACTATGGCTACACCTTC	CASSSFRGSPPNYGYTF
TRBV6-5	.	TRBJ2-5	many	TGTGCCAGCAGTTACGCTGTAGGGTATGAGACCCAGTACTTC	CASSYAVGYETQYF
TRBV7-9	TRBD2	TRBJ2-7	many	TGTGCCAGCAGCTCACCTCTCTGGCGGGAGGGGACCTACGAGCAGTACTTC	CASSSPLWREGTYEQYF
TRBV29-1	.	TRBJ2-3	many	TGCAGCGCCCGCCTCCTGGGGCAGAAGGGCTCGCTATCCGACACAGATACGCAGTATTTT	CSARLLGQKGSLSDTDTQYF
TRBV19	.	TRBJ1-5	few	TGTGCCAGTACTTCTTCTCGACGGTATAGCAATCAGCCCCAGCATTTT	CASTSSRRYSNQPQHF
TRBV20-1	.	TRBJ2-4	few	TGCAGTGCTAGAGTCCCCCCGGGATCTCAGTACTTC	CSARVPPGSQYF
TRBV20-1	.	TRBJ1-2	.	TGCAGTGCTAGCCTAGTCAGGGGTGACTATGGCTACACCTTC	CSASLVRGDYGYTF
TRBV20-1	.	TRBJ1-5	.	TGCAGTGCTCGTGACAGGCAGGGCCAGCCCCAGCATTTT	CSARDRQGQPQHF
TRBV5-1	.	TRBJ1-2	.	TGCGCCAGCAGCTTGTACGGGACGGATCATGGCTACACCTTC	CASSLYGTDHGYTF
TRBV11-3	.	TRBJ2-1	few	TGTGCCAGCAGCCTAAGGACAAGGTACAATGAGCAGTTCTTC	CASSLRTRYNEQFF
TRBV12-3/TRBV12-4	TRBD2	TRBJ2-3	many	TGTGCCAGCAGTCCACTCGGGACTAGCTCAGATACGCAGTATTTT	CASSPLGTSSDTQYF
TRBV12-3/TRBV12-4	TRBD1	TRBJ2-3	few	TGTGCCAGCAGTATACAGGGGGGCACAGATACGCAGTATTTT	CASSIQGGTDTQYF
TRBV20-1	.	TRBJ2-3	few	TGCGCTCCTGGGGTCCCCAACACAGATACGCAGTATTTT	CAPGVPNTDTQYF
TRBV7-2	.	TRBJ2-1	many	TGTGCCAGCATCCGGGCCATTGAGCAGTTCTTC	CASIRAIEQFF
TRBV20-1	.	TRBJ1-6	many	TGCAGTGCTAGAGATGGGGGGAAGCCCCTCCACTTT	CSARDGGKPLHF
TRBV15	.	TRBJ2-2	few	TGTGCCACCAGCAGGAGACGACAGCAGAACACCGGGGAGCTGTTTTTT	CATSRRRQQNTGELFF
TRBV20-1	.	TRBJ2-2	.	TGCAGTGCTAGAGATGTGGACTCGGACCTCACCGGGGAGCTGTTTTTT	CSARDVDSDLTGELFF